These 18 T cell receptor beta chains were all obtained from the same sample, sequenced in a study of somatic mutations in cytotoxic T cells in rheumatoid arthritis. Generated by immunoSEQ multiplex PCR, the TCRdb table keeps only in-frame clones and is missing some. The table shows around 11,000 clones, with around three quarters occurring only once. The sequencing input was CD8+ T cells sorted from blood. The receptors originated from an adult with rheumatoid arthritis.

This chain's CDR3 is CASSNREAAGSGNTIYF. The DNA of the CDR3 is TGTGCCAGCAGTAATAGGGAGGCGGCGGGGTCTGGAAACACCATATATTTT. The J gene is TRBJ1-3, the V gene TRBV7-9; D remains ambiguous. V was cut by 6 bases and J by 1 base, with 19 bases left in between. CDR3 length equals 17 residues. From germline, CDR1 is SEHNR and CDR2 FQNEAQ (reference sequence).

CDR3 bases: TGTGCCAGTAGGGAAGGAAACACTGAAGCTTTCTTT. Its protein is CASREGNTEAFF. V gene TRBV19 combines with J gene TRBJ1-1; D gene ambiguous. CDR3 length: 12 amino acids. Between the trimmed V and J ends, which lost 6 bases and 2 bases, there was a span of 7 bases. The germline gives CDR1 LNHDA, CDR2 SQIVND (reference sequence). Full variable domain (outside the CDR3, taken from reference TRBV19 and TRBJ1-1): DGGITQSPKYLFRKEGQNVTLSCEQNLNHDAMYWYRQDPGQGLRLIYYSQIVNDFQKGDIAEGYSVSREKKESFPLTVTSAQKNPTAFYLCASREGNTEAFFGQGTRLTVV.

In this sample, this clone is large. The V gene is TRBV9, the J gene TRBJ2-3, with a weak D call TRBD2 (6 bases). The germline V gene has CDR1 SGDLS and CDR2 YYNGEE. Trimming took 4 bases from V and 0 from J, leaving 9 bases between them. This CDR3 spans 14 amino acids. The CDR3, as DNA: TGTGCCAGCAGCCAAGGACTAAGCACAGATACGCAGTATTTT. The encoded protein is CASSQGLSTDTQYF.

V gene TRBV2 combines with J gene TRBJ2-1; 9 bases agree with TRBD2. With 6 bases clipped from V and 7 bases from J, the junction kept 7 bases outside the gene matches. Germline CDR1 and CDR2: SNHLY and FYNNEI. The CDR3 consists of 14 residues. CDR3 loop: CASRGSGGLNEQFF. CDR3 sequence (DNA): TGTGCCAGCAGGGGTAGCGGGGGATTAAATGAGCAGTTCTTC. Based on the CDR3 plus reference TRBV2 and TRBJ2-1, the full variable domain is EPEVTQTPSHQVTQMGQEVILRCVPISNHLYFYWYRQILGQKVEFLVSFYNNEISEKSEIFDDQFSVERPDGSNFTLKIRSTKLEDSAMYFCASRGSGGLNEQFFGPGTRLTVL.

The chain has TRBV7-2 and TRBJ2-7; no firm D call. The germline V gene encodes CDR1 SGHTA and CDR2 FQGNSA. V dropped 3 bases and J dropped 0 bases, with 18 bases sitting between them. The CDR3 runs 17 residues. CDR3 sequence: CASSFPDVDFNSYEQYF. CDR3 bases: TGTGCCAGCAGCTTTCCCGACGTCGACTTCAACTCCTACGAGCAGTACTTC.

The chain recombines TRBV30 with TRBJ1-6; TRBD1 might be the D (6 bases). Germline loops: CDR1 GTSNPN, CDR2 SVGIG (reference sequence). The V end lost 2 bases, the J end lost 10 bases, and 12 bases lay between the germline ends. The CDR3 is 13 amino acids. In DNA, the CDR3 is TGTGCCTGGAGTCAAAGGGGGGGATCACCCCTCCACTTT. Amino acids: CAWSQRGGSPLHF.

The chain is built from TRBV9 and TRBJ1-4; the D is unclear. Germline lookup yields CDR1 SGDLS and CDR2 YYNGEE. This CDR3 has 13 amino acids. Trimming pared 0 bases from V and 10 bases from J, leaving 10 bases between. The CDR3 spells CASSVGEGGKLFF. DNA of the CDR3: TGTGCCAGCAGCGTAGGTGAAGGAGGAAAACTGTTTTTT.

The genes are TRBV7-9 and TRBJ2-3, with 7 bases that match TRBD2. V lost 5 bases to trimming and J lost 7 bases; unmatched junction nucleotides: 18. Germline V gene data show CDR1 as SEHNR and CDR2 as FQNEAQ (reference sequence). CDR3 size: 17 residues. The CDR3 spells CASSAQQRLAVEYTQYF. The CDR3 bases are TGTGCCAGCAGCGCCCAGCAACGTCTAGCGGTCGAATATACGCAGTATTTT. The full variable domain, rest sourced from reference TRBV7-9 and TRBJ2-3, is DTGVSQNPRHKITKRGQNVTFRCDPISEHNRLYWYRQTLGQGPEFLTYFQNEAQLEKSRLLSDRFSAERPKGSFSTLEIQRTEQGDSAMYLCASSAQQRLAVEYTQYFGPGTRLTVL.

The chain has TRBV13 and TRBJ1-1; D is unresolved. The germline gives CDR1 PRHDT, CDR2 FYEKMQ (reference sequence). V lost 5 bases and J 6 bases, leaving 19 bases between the germline ends. This CDR3 comprises 15 residues. CDR3 residues: CASSLAWPRQPEAFF. The CDR3 DNA sequence: TGTGCCAGCAGCCTCGCTTGGCCGCGCCAGCCTGAAGCTTTCTTT. Together with reference TRBV13 and TRBJ1-1, the CDR3 gives the full variable domain: AAGVIQSPRHLIKEKRETATLKCYPIPRHDTVYWYQQGPGQDPQFLISFYEKMQSDKGSIPDRFSAQQFSDYHSELNMSSLELGDSALYFCASSLAWPRQPEAFFGQGTRLTVV.

This sequence joins TRBV29-1 and TRBJ1-1; D gene unclear. V lost 6 bases and J 1 base, leaving 18 bases between the germline ends. CDR3 length: 15 amino acids. Germline CDR1 is SQVTM and CDR2 is ANQGSEA. The CDR3 DNA reads TGCAGCGTGGCCTGGAACTCCGAACCGAACACTGAAGCTTTCTTT. Translation gives CSVAWNSEPNTEAFF.

V is TRBV2 and J is TRBJ2-7; TRBD2 matches 8 bases. V was pared by 3 bases and J by 0 bases, with 10 bases of the junction left unmatched. There are 17 residues in the CDR3. The germline V gene has CDR1 SNHLY and CDR2 FYNNEI. CDR3 DNA: TGTGCCAGCAGTGACTGGCTAGCGGGTCCCTCCTCCTACGAGCAGTACTTC. Residues: CASSDWLAGPSSYEQYF.

The CDR3 coding sequence is TGTGCCAGCAGCTCGGGACCGACCTCCTACAATGAGCAGTTCTTC. This gives the protein CASSSGPTSYNEQFF. The chain has TRBV9 and TRBJ2-1, with D possibly called TRBD1 or TRBD2 (5 bases each). This CDR3 region has 15 residues. The germline V and J ends were trimmed by 4 bases and 0 bases, with 11 bases remaining between them. The V gene's germline CDR1 is SGDLS and CDR2 YYNGEE.

The chain employs TRBV4-1 and TRBJ2-1; perhaps D is TRBD1 or TRBD2 (5 bases each). The CDR3 totals 12 residues. Germline CDR1 reads MGHRA; CDR2 reads YSYEKL. V lost 0 bases and J lost 9, with 6 bases in between. CDR3 coding DNA: TGCGCCAGCAGCCAAGAGAGGGGTGAGCAGTTCTTC. Its protein product is CASSQERGEQFF.

This chain joins TRBV6-5 and TRBJ1-1; possible D gene TRBD1, 6 bases. Germline CDR1 and CDR2: MNHEY and SVGAGI. Between the trimmed V and J ends, which lost 5 bases and 8 bases, there was a span of 9 bases. CDR3 length: 11 amino acids. CDR3 in DNA: TGTGCCAGCAGTAGGGGGACAGAAGCTTTCTTT. It encodes CASSRGTEAFF.

For the CDR3, the DNA is TGCGCCAGCAGTCCGGGACTACTCTCCTACGAGCAGTACTTC. This sequence encodes CASSPGLLSYEQYF. The rearrangement uses TRBV10-2 and TRBJ2-7; 7 nucleotides match TRBD2. Germline CDR1 and CDR2: WSHSY and SAAADI. The CDR3 runs 14 residues. With V trimmed by 5 bases and J by 0 bases, 4 bases remained unmatched.

The chain joins TRBV9 to TRBJ1-1; unclear D gene. V gave up 3 bases and J gave up 7 bases, with 16 bases separating them. There are 14 residues in the CDR3. Germline-derived CDR1 and CDR2 are SGDLS and YYNGEE. CDR3 sequence reads: CASSGLGSDLEAFF. CDR3 coding DNA: TGTGCCAGCAGCGGACTGGGCAGCGACCTTGAAGCTTTCTTT.

The chain uses TRBV30 and TRBJ2-2, with TRBD2 matching over 11 bases. The ends lost 3 bases at V and 3 bases at J; junction bases unmatched: 9. The germline CDR1 and CDR2 sequences are GTSNPN and SVGIG (reference sequence). This CDR3 is built from 17 residues. The CDR3 sequence: CAWSGLAGPHDTGELFF. The CDR3 bases are TGTGCCTGGAGCGGACTAGCGGGTCCTCACGACACCGGGGAGCTGTTTTTT.

J is TRBJ1-2 and V is TRBV27, with D unresolved. The CDR3 has 14 residues. V lost 6 bases, J lost 0 bases, and 11 bases lay in between. The germline CDR1 and CDR2 sequences are MNHEY and SMNVEV (reference sequence). The CDR3 coding sequence is TGTGCCAGCAGGGAAATACAGTCTAACTATGGCTACACCTTC. It yields the protein CASREIQSNYGYTF.